Listed below are T cell receptor beta chains from one sample, sequenced in a study of cytomegalovirus exposure and HLA in healthy donors. The repertoire was sequenced with immunoSEQ multiplex PCR; TCRdb's copy has only in-frame clones and lacks some. Of approximately 150,000 clones listed, over 75% were seen once; the top ten hold under 2%. The sample consisted of PBMCs. The source of these receptors is a woman in her 30s in good health and CMV-seronegative. CDR3s include the opening cysteine and the closing phenylalanine or tryptophan. The D gene is left open where the match is weak. Not all rows give a size; the values are once, few, many and, for expanded clones, a class.

>-|TRBJ1-3|-|TRBV19
CASSTTGYKAGNTIYF
TGTGCCAGTAGTACAACAGGATACAAAGCTGGAAACACCATATATTTT
>TRBD1|TRBJ2-1|once|TRBV5-8
CASSVGQGALGDEQFF
TGTGCCAGCAGCGTGGGACAGGGGGCTTTAGGCGATGAGCAGTTCTTC
>-|TRBJ1-1|-|TRBV19
CASSMVTLKEGSGRVNTEAFF
TGTGCCAGTAGTATGGTGACCCTAAAGGAGGGCTCGGGGAGAGTGAACACTGAAGCTTTCTTT
>-|TRBJ2-7|few|TRBV7-2
CASSFRGEQYF
TGTGCCAGCAGCTTTCGGGGCGAGCAGTACTTC
>-|TRBJ2-1|-|TRBV9
CASSVAVGGHSSYNEQFF
TGTGCCAGCAGCGTAGCGGTGGGGGGGCACTCCTCCTACAATGAGCAGTTCTTC
>-|TRBJ2-7|-|TRBV5-1
CASSSTGWDNKYEQYF
TGCGCCAGCAGCTCGACCGGTTGGGACAATAAATACGAGCAGTACTTC
>TRBD2|TRBJ2-1|-|TRBV15
CATSRDSGGWGNEQFF
TGTGCCACCAGCAGAGATAGCGGGGGTTGGGGGAATGAGCAGTTCTTC
>-|TRBJ2-1|once|TRBV5-6
CASIPFGGNEQFF
TGTGCCAGCATCCCGTTCGGGGGTAATGAGCAGTTCTTC
>-|TRBJ2-7|-|TRBV7-2
CASSLPGQHEQYF
TGTGCCAGCAGCCTTCCGGGACAACACGAGCAGTACTTC
>TRBD1|TRBJ1-2|-|TRBV18
CASSPTGLDGYTF
TGTGCCAGCTCACCGACAGGGCTCGATGGCTACACCTTC
>-|TRBJ1-2|-|TRBV15
CATSRGASPNYGYTF
TGTGCCACCAGCAGAGGTGCGTCCCCTAACTATGGCTACACCTTC
>-|TRBJ1-1|once|TRBV6-5
CASAHRRAEAFF
TGTGCCAGCGCCCACAGGAGGGCTGAAGCTTTCTTT
>-|TRBJ2-6|-|TRBV2
CASRRWVIRSGANVLTF
TGTGCCAGCAGGAGGTGGGTTATCCGCTCTGGGGCCAACGTCCTGACTTTC
>TRBD2|TRBJ2-3|-|TRBV19
CASRTRFTDTQYF
TGTGCCAGTCGGACTAGATTCACAGATACGCAGTATTTT
>TRBD1|TRBJ2-3|once|TRBV29-1
CSVRGQGKNTDTQYF
TGCAGCGTTAGGGGACAGGGCAAGAACACAGATACGCAGTATTTT
>TRBD2|TRBJ2-7|once|TRBV27
CASSHPRGGSEQYF
TGTGCCAGCAGTCACCCGCGGGGGGGGTCCGAGCAGTACTTC
>TRBD1|TRBJ2-7|few|TRBV2
CASIRDRGSYEQYF
TGTGCCAGCATTAGGGACAGGGGCTCCTACGAGCAGTACTTC
>-|TRBJ1-2|-|TRBV18
CASSPGRGANYGYTF
TGTGCCAGCTCACCGGGTCGGGGGGCCAACTATGGCTACACCTTC
>-|TRBJ1-3|few|TRBV7-2
CASSLVSGFSGNTIYF
TGTGCCAGCAGCCTCGTCTCAGGTTTCTCTGGAAACACCATATATTTT
>-|TRBJ2-7|-|TRBV29-1
CSVARGQASYEQYF
TGCAGCGTCGCACGGGGACAAGCCTCCTACGAGCAGTACTTC
>-|TRBJ2-1|-|TRBV11-3
CASSLVGRGSNEQFF
TGTGCCAGCAGCTTAGTAGGTCGGGGGTCGAATGAGCAGTTCTTC
>TRBD1|TRBJ1-2|-|TRBV7-9
CASSLNPDRGRDGYTF
TGTGCCAGCAGCTTAAATCCGGACAGGGGGCGGGATGGCTACACCTTC
>TRBD1|TRBJ1-1|-|TRBV5-1
CASNLWTGSTEAFF
TGCGCCAGCAACTTGTGGACAGGGTCCACTGAAGCTTTCTTT
>TRBD1|TRBJ2-7|-|TRBV18
CASSPGQGSYEQYF
TGTGCCAGCTCACCCGGACAGGGATCCTACGAGCAGTACTTC
>TRBD2|TRBJ2-1|once|TRBV9
CASSVTGGNNEQFF
TGTGCCAGCAGCGTAACCGGGGGGAACAATGAGCAGTTCTTC